The sequence of this T cell receptor (beta chain) was determined in a study of cytomegalovirus exposure and HLA in healthy donors. There are 14 residues in the CDR3. V was pared by 5 bases and J by 5 bases, with 7 bases of the junction left unmatched. In germline, CDR1 is SEHNR, CDR2 FQNEAQ (reference sequence). This PCR relied on a set of 60 Vbeta primers and 13 Jbeta primers. Sequenced by immunoSEQ multiplex PCR; TCRdb stores in-frame clones only, minus some. The sample comprises some 130,000 clones, 80% of which are singletons, and 2.5% to 3.5% rests with the top ten. To note about this clone: Other DNA sequences of this sample code for an identical CDR3.

The V gene is TRBV7-9, the J gene TRBJ2-5, with 8 bases identical to TRBD1. Material for sequencing was PBMCs. This clonotype was sampled from a male donor in good health and CMV-seronegative. The CDR3 loop reads CASSATGGGETQYF. The CDR3 region has the DNA TGTGCCAGCAGCGCTACAGGGGGTGGTGAGACCCAGTACTTC.